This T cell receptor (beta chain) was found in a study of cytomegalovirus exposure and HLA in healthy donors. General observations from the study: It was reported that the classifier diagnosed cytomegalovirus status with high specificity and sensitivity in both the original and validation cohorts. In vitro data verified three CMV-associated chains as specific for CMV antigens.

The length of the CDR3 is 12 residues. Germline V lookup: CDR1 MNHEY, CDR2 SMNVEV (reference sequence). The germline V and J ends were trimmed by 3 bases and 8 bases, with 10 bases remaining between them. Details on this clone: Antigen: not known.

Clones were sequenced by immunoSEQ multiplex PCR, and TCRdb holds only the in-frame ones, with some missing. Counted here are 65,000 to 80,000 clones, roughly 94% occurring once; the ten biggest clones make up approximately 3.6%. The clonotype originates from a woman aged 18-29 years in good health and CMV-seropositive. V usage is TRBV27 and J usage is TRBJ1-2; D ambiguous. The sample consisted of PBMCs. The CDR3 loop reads CASSFEGGGYTF. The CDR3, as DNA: TGTGCCAGCAGTTTCGAAGGCGGGGGCTACACCTTC.